The sequence of this T cell receptor beta chain was determined in a study of cytomegalovirus exposure and HLA in healthy donors. Study-level results: Among TCR sequences, most were rare, though some public TCRs appeared in many donors. In the roughly 120 validation repertoires, just under 95% of cluster scores exceeded 0, per a later analysis. It was reportedly the case that the classifier diagnosed cytomegalovirus status with high specificity and sensitivity.

The V segment lost 9 bases and the J segment 9 bases; nucleotides outside the gene matches: 13. CDR3 length: 15 amino acids. CDR1 and CDR2 from the germline V gene are SGHVS and FQNEAQ. For this clone: Its specificity is unknown.

Using immunoSEQ multiplex PCR, the repertoire was profiled, and TCRdb retains in-frame clones only, with some absent. The sample consists of about 180,000 clones, around 85% of them appearing once. Material: PBMCs. The chain has TRBV7-8 and TRBJ1-6, with 8 bases that match TRBD1. The sequence was obtained from a man aged 18 to 29 in good health and CMV-seropositive. The CDR3 DNA reads TGTGCCAGTGGACAGGGCGTTTTGGGTGGTTCACCCCTCCACTTT. Protein: CASGQGVLGGSPLHF.